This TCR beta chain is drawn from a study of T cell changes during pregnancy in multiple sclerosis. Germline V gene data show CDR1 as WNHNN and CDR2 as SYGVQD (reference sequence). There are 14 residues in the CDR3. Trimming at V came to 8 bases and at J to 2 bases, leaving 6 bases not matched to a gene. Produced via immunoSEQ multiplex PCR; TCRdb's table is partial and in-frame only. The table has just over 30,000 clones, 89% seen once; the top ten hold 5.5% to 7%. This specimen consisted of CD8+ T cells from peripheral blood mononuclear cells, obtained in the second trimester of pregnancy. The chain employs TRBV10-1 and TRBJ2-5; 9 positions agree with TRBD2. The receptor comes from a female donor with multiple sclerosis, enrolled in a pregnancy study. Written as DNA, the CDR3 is TGCGCCAGCGCAGGGACTAGCTTGCAAGAGACCCAGTACTTC. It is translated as CASAGTSLQETQYF.